The TCR beta chain described here comes from a study of radiotherapy plus CTLA-4 blockade in lung cancer. As for the study in general: Patients showed objective responses in about 20% of cases, and disease control was achieved by approximately 30%.

Germline values: CDR1 MNHEY, CDR2 SVGAGI. The CDR3 totals 15 residues. Trimming removed 2 bases from V and 4 bases from J, with 12 bases in between. Each patient with chemo-refractory metastatic non-small-cell lung cancer was treated with focal radiation plus CTLA-4 blockade using ipilimumab. The study's findings and limits: Reports identified early blood T cell clone dynamics, with interferon-beta, as the best response predictor. After radiotherapy and ipilimumab, tumor-derived clones expanded in peripheral blood.

Sequencing was performed with immunoSEQ multiplex PCR; in TCRdb, only in-frame clones are kept and a portion is missing. Among 120,000 or so clones listed, 90% were seen once. To note about this clone: Antigen: not known.

This specimen consisted of peripheral blood, obtained from a patient treated with radiotherapy plus ipilimumab. The receptor comes from a human donor with non-small cell lung cancer that progressed on radiotherapy plus ipilimumab. The chain combines TRBV6-5 with TRBJ1-3; D is unresolved. The CDR3 reads CASSYDSRAGNTIYF. The CDR3 nucleotides read TGTGCCAGCAGTTACGACTCACGAGCGGGAAACACCATATATTTT.